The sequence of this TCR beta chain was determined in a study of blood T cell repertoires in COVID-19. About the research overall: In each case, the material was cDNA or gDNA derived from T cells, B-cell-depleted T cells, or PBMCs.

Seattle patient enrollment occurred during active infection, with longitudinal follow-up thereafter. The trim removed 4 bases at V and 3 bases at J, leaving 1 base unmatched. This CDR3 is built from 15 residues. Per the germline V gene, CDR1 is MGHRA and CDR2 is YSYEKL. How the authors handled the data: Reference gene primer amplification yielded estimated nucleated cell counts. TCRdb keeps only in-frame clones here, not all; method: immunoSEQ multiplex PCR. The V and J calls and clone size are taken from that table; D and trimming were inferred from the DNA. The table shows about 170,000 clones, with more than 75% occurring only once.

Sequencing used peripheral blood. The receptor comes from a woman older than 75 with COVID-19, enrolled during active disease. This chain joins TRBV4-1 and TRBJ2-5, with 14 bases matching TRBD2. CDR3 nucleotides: TGCGCCAGCAGCCTGACTAGCGGGAGGGAAGAGACCCAGTACTTC. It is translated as CASSLTSGREETQYF.